This entry lists 22 T cell receptor beta chains sequenced from one sample in a study of shared clonotypes between healthy human individuals. Sequencing was performed with immunoSEQ multiplex PCR; in TCRdb, only in-frame clones are kept and a portion is missing. The sample has 2 million to 2.5 million clones; 85% to 95% are singletons. Sequenced sample: naive CD4+ T cells from PBMCs. Subset defined: CD45RA+ positively selected. The receptor source for this set is a man aged 18-30 years in good health. Some clones in this sample may be carry-over from other donors' samples.

The chain uses TRBV5-1 and TRBJ2-1, with D uncertain. The germline gives CDR1 SGHRS, CDR2 YFSETQ. The CDR3 is made up of 17 amino acids. V was shortened by 6 bases and J by 0 bases, with 19 bases between the two germline ends. CDR3 DNA: TGCGCCAGCAACTCCGAGATTGTAGGTAGCTCCTACAATGAGCAGTTCTTC. As protein: CASNSEIVGSSYNEQFF.

Worth noting for this clone: Other DNA sequences of this sample code for an identical CDR3. This chain joins TRBV27 and TRBJ1-1, with 8 bases identical to TRBD1. CDR1 is MNHEY and CDR2 is SMNVEV in the germline V gene (reference sequence). V shed 6 bases and J 1 base; nucleotides not matched to a gene: 4. There are 14 residues in the CDR3. DNA of the CDR3: TGTGCCAGCAGCTCCGGGACAGGGAACACTGAAGCTTTCTTT. Encoded protein: CASSSGTGNTEAFF.

The chain couples TRBV5-4 to TRBJ2-3, with TRBD2 matching 10 bases. V dropped 3 bases and J dropped 1; count of bases not matched to a gene: 8. The CDR3 sequence is 17 residues long. The germline CDR1 and CDR2 sequences are SGHNT and YYREEE (reference sequence). The chain's CDR3 is CASSSGLARKGTDTQYF. For the CDR3, the DNA is TGTGCCAGCAGCTCGGGACTAGCGAGAAAAGGCACAGATACGCAGTATTTT.

The chain combines TRBV5-4 with TRBJ2-5, with a tentative D call TRBD2 (6 bases). The V end lost 0 bases, the J end lost 3 bases, and 9 bases lay between the germline ends. Germline V CDR1 and CDR2: SGHNT, YYREEE (reference sequence). This CDR3 is 14 amino acids long. CDR3 loop: CASSLGGAKETQYF. The CDR3 DNA reads as TGTGCCAGCAGCTTGGGCGGGGCTAAAGAGACCCAGTACTTC.

This sequence joins TRBV4-1 and TRBJ1-4; tentative D call: TRBD1 (5 bases). The CDR3 is 16 residues long. Germline V gives CDR1 MGHRA, CDR2 YSYEKL. The V end was cut by 0 bases, the J end by 6 bases, with 14 bases between. The CDR3 region is CASSQDLGGLYEKLFF. The CDR3 DNA sequence: TGCGCCAGCAGCCAAGATCTCGGGGGGTTGTATGAAAAACTGTTTTTT.

The J gene is TRBJ2-1, the V gene TRBV11-1; 15 bases match TRBD2. There are 16 residues in the CDR3. V gave up 6 bases and J gave up 8 bases; unmatched junction bases: 8. Germline assignment: CDR1 SGHAT and CDR2 FQDESV (reference sequence). CDR3 nucleotide sequence: TGTGCCAGCAGAATCCCGGGACTAGCGGGAGGAGATGAGCAGTTCTTC. It codes for CASRIPGLAGGDEQFF.

The CDR3 loop is CASRPYTSIETQYF. The CDR3 DNA follows: TGCGCCAGCAGACCATACACTAGCATCGAGACCCAGTACTTC. The rearrangement uses TRBV5-1 and TRBJ2-5; a weak D match, TRBD2 (6 bases). CDR3 length: 14 residues. Germline CDR1 SGHRS, CDR2 YFSETQ. Trimming removed 5 bases at V and 5 bases at J, with 16 bases between.

The chain links TRBV5-1 to TRBJ2-1; the D is unclear. Trimming took 3 bases from V and 2 from J, leaving 6 bases between them. Germline assignment: CDR1 SGHRS and CDR2 YFSETQ. This CDR3 region has 13 residues. The CDR3 here is CASSSETYNEQFF. CDR3 bases: TGCGCCAGCAGCTCTGAGACCTACAATGAGCAGTTCTTC.

A remark on this clone: The sample holds other DNA sequences that translate to the same CDR3. This rearrangement joins TRBV6-5 to TRBJ2-3; D might be TRBD2 (5 bases). The germline CDR1 and CDR2 sequences are MNHEY and SVGAGI. Trimming took off 6 bases at V and 1 base at J, with 5 bases between the two ends. The CDR3 has 12 residues. The CDR3 nucleotides are TGTGCCAGCAGAGCGGGCACAGATACGCAGTATTTT. This sequence encodes CASRAGTDTQYF.

The chain combines TRBV19 with TRBJ2-7; D unclear. The V end lost 5 bases, the J end lost 6 bases, and 14 bases lay between the germline ends. This CDR3 is 13 amino acids long. Germline CDR1 reads LNHDA; CDR2 reads SQIVND (reference sequence). CDR3 coding DNA: TGTGCCAGTAGTCCCGTTATCTCCCTCGAGCAGTACTTC. Translation gives CASSPVISLEQYF.

The V and J genes are TRBV30 and TRBJ1-5, with TRBD1 matching 9 bases. With V trimmed by 1 base and J by 6 bases, 7 bases remained unmatched. Germline V gene sequence: CDR1 GTSNPN, CDR2 SVGIG (reference sequence). The CDR3 is made up of 15 amino acids. CDR3 in DNA: TGTGCCTGGAGTGGGACAGGGGCGAAGAGTCAGCCCCAGCATTTT. Encoded protein: CAWSGTGAKSQPQHF.

The rearrangement uses TRBV28 and TRBJ1-1; D possibly corresponds to TRBD1 (5 bases). Per germline, CDR1 MDHEN and CDR2 SYDVKM. Trimming stripped 7 bases from V and 5 bases from J, with 14 bases between. The CDR3 length is 13 residues. CDR3 residues: CASNGAPITEAFF. The CDR3 DNA sequence: TGTGCCAGCAACGGGGCGCCGATAACTGAAGCTTTCTTT.

For this clone: Other DNA sequences in the same sample also yield this CDR3. J is TRBJ2-7 and V is TRBV18, with D unclear. Germline values: CDR1 KGHSH, CDR2 LQKENI. With 3 bases removed from V and 3 bases from J, the gap between germline ends came to 6 bases. CDR3 length: 12 residues. Here the CDR3 DNA reads TGTGCCAGCTCACCGACAAACTACGAGCAGTACTTC. This gives the protein CASSPTNYEQYF. Drawing the rest from reference TRBV18 and TRBJ2-7, the complete variable domain is NAGVMQNPRHLVRRRGQEARLRCSPMKGHSHVYWYRQLPEEGLKFMVYLQKENIIDESGMPKERFSAEFPKEGPSILRIQQVVRGDSAAYFCASSPTNYEQYFGPGTRLTVT.

In this sample, this clone turned up a few times. This specimen includes other DNA sequences encoding the same CDR3. The gene calls are TRBV19 and TRBJ1-1, with TRBD1 as a possible D gene (5 bases). Trimming stripped 4 bases from V and 1 base from J, with 7 bases between. This CDR3 has 13 residues. The germline gives CDR1 LNHDA, CDR2 SQIVND (reference sequence). The DNA of the CDR3 is TGTGCCAGTAGTACAGGGCCGAACACTGAAGCTTTCTTT. The encoded protein is CASSTGPNTEAFF. The full variable domain, rest sourced from reference TRBV19 and TRBJ1-1, is DGGITQSPKYLFRKEGQNVTLSCEQNLNHDAMYWYRQDPGQGLRLIYYSQIVNDFQKGDIAEGYSVSREKKESFPLTVTSAQKNPTAFYLCASSTGPNTEAFFGQGTRLTVV.

This chain connects TRBV4-2 to TRBJ1-4, with D tentatively TRBD1 (5 bases). This CDR3 has 13 amino acids. Germline CDR1 and CDR2: LGHNA and YNFKEQ. V was cut by 0 bases and J by 7 bases, with 6 bases left in between. The CDR3 sequence: CASSQDQGEKLFF. As DNA, the CDR3 is TGTGCCAGCAGCCAAGACCAGGGTGAAAAACTGTTTTTT.

Only a few counts were recorded for this clone. The chain carries TRBV27 and TRBJ1-4, with unresolved D. The CDR3 spans 14 residues. Trimming pared 3 bases from V and 8 bases from J, leaving 13 bases between. Germline V gene sequence: CDR1 MNHEY, CDR2 SMNVEV (reference sequence). The CDR3 DNA is TGTGCCAGCAGTTTCTGGCGATATATCGAAAAACTGTTTTTT. Translated: CASSFWRYIEKLFF. The full variable domain, its missing parts supplied by reference TRBV27 and TRBJ1-4, is EAQVTQNPRYLITVTGKKLTVTCSQNMNHEYMSWYRQDPGLGLRQIYYSMNVEVTDKGDVPEGYKVSRKEKRNFPLILESPSPNQTSLYFCASSFWRYIEKLFFGSGTQLSVL.

V usage is TRBV15 and J usage is TRBJ2-2; no clear D. The germline V and J ends were trimmed by 3 bases and 6 bases, with 11 bases remaining between them. The germline gives CDR1 LNHNV, CDR2 YYDKDF (reference sequence). CDR3 length: 14 residues. CDR3 sequence: CATSSGYPPGELFF. In DNA, the CDR3 is TGTGCCACCAGCAGCGGGTACCCCCCCGGGGAGCTGTTTTTT.

CDR3 protein: CASSVVPGLNTGELFF. The CDR3, as DNA: TGTGCCAGCAGCGTAGTACCGGGGCTAAACACCGGGGAGCTGTTTTTT. V gene TRBV9 combines with J gene TRBJ2-2, with D perhaps TRBD1 or TRBD2 (5 bases each). Trimming stripped 0 bases from V and 2 bases from J, with 11 bases between. CDR3 length: 16 residues. Germline V gene sequence: CDR1 SGDLS, CDR2 YYNGEE.

V usage is TRBV7-3 and J usage is TRBJ2-2, with D perhaps being TRBD1 or TRBD2 (5 bases each). Germline values: CDR1 SGHTA, CDR2 FQGTGA. Deletions cut 2 bases from V and 4 bases from J, with 11 bases between. The length of the CDR3 is 15 residues. In DNA, the CDR3 is TGTGCCAGCAGCTTATCCCCGGGACCCACCGGGGAGCTGTTTTTT. Translating gives CASSLSPGPTGELFF.

The CDR3 DNA follows: TGTGCCAGCAGTGAAACGGGAGTGGTAGGAGAGCAGTACTTC. Its translation is CASSETGVVGEQYF. V usage is TRBV2 and J usage is TRBJ2-7; D might be TRBD2 (6 bases). CDR3 length equals 14 residues. V was cut by 2 bases and J by 7 bases, with 15 bases left in between. Germline CDR1 SNHLY, CDR2 FYNNEI.

V and J are TRBV7-9 and TRBJ1-2, with TRBD1 as a possible D gene (5 bases). The length of the CDR3 is 13 residues. V dropped 2 bases and J dropped 5 bases, with 9 bases sitting between them. Germline V lookup: CDR1 SEHNR, CDR2 FQNEAQ (reference sequence). CDR3 region: CASSLSPGYGYTF. CDR3 coding DNA: TGTGCCAGCAGCTTAAGCCCAGGGTATGGCTACACCTTC.

The rearrangement links TRBV6-5 to TRBJ1-2; D remains unclear. CDR1 is MNHEY and CDR2 is SVGAGI in the germline V gene. The length of the CDR3 is 12 residues. V was trimmed by 4 bases and J by 7 bases, leaving 10 bases between them. The CDR3 is CASSSGLVGYTF. Written as DNA, the CDR3 is TGTGCCAGCAGTTCCGGGTTGGTTGGCTACACCTTC.